Listed below are T cell receptor beta chains from one sample, sequenced in a study of T cell repertoires in cytomegalovirus infection. Each CDR3 protein gets one entry after TCRdb re-called the reads with MiXCR. The data show some 600,000 distinct CDR3 sequences, roughly 26% seen once. Sequencing was done on a sample of CD8+ T cells from PBMCs. The origin of the receptors is a human donor in good health (CMV status not recorded). Some clones in this sample may be carry-over from other donors' samples. The CDR3 runs from the conserved cysteine through the conserved F or W. A D gene is named only where the DNA matches it firmly. Rows give clone size only sometimes, using once, few, many, or a class for an expanded clone.

>-|TRBJ2-5|-|TRBV11-2
TGTGCCAGCAGCTACACAGGTGGAGAGACCCAGTACTTC
CASSYTGGETQYF
>-|TRBJ2-5|TRBD2|TRBV7-9
TGTGCCAGCAGCTTACCTAGCGGGGGGGCCTTCCAAGAGACCCAGTACTTC
CASSLPSGGAFQETQYF
>-|TRBJ1-2|-|TRBV6-5
TGTGCCAGCAGAACAGGGCGGTATGGCTACACCTTC
CASRTGRYGYTF
>many|TRBJ2-3|TRBD2|TRBV7-2
TGTGCCAGCAGCTCCCCTCTAGCGGGAGGGACAGATACGCAGTATTTT
CASSSPLAGGTDTQYF
>many|TRBJ1-1|-|TRBV28
TGTGCCAGCAGGGGACATATGAACACTGAAGCTTTCTTT
CASRGHMNTEAFF
>many|TRBJ1-2|-|TRBV7-8
TGTGCCAGCAGCTCGATGGACGGACGCCGGGACTATGGCTACACCTTC
CASSSMDGRRDYGYTF
>-|TRBJ2-5|-|TRBV7-3
TGTGCCAGCAGCGACCCGTCGGACAGACAAGAGACCCAGTACTTC
CASSDPSDRQETQYF
>few|TRBJ2-1|TRBD2|TRBV28
TGTGCCAGCAGTCAACTAGCGGGGGGGAACAATGAGCAGTTCTTC
CASSQLAGGNNEQFF
>-|TRBJ2-2|TRBD2|TRBV28
TGTGCCAGCAGTTCACTGTTGCAAGGGACTAGCGGGGCCATGGGTACCGGGGAGCTGTTTTTT
CASSSLLQGTSGAMGTGELFF
>-|TRBJ2-1|-|TRBV10-3
TGTGCCATCAGTGATCCGGGCCTGATCGTTAATGAGCAGTTCTTC
CAISDPGLIVNEQFF
>once|TRBJ1-2|TRBD1|TRBV13
TGTGCCAGCAGCAATGGTAAACAGGGGACCGGCTACACCTTC
CASSNGKQGTGYTF
>few|TRBJ2-2|-|TRBV19
TGTGCCAGTAGCCCTTTGAGGGGTGGAACCGGGGAGCTGTTTTTT
CASSPLRGGTGELFF
>many|TRBJ1-2|TRBD1|TRBV28
TGTGCCAGCGGGACAGATACTAACTATGGCTACACCTTC
CASGTDTNYGYTF
>many|TRBJ1-1|-|TRBV7-8
TGTGCCAGCAGCTTAGAGAGCTTGCGCACTGAAGCTTTCTTT
CASSLESLRTEAFF
>few|TRBJ2-1|-|TRBV5-5
TGTGCCAGCAGCCCCCGGGACGTGGAAGCGTCCTACAATGAGCAGTTCTTC
CASSPRDVEASYNEQFF
>few|TRBJ1-2|TRBD1|TRBV28
TGTGCCAGCAGTTTTGAGGACAGGGGGCTCCGGATCGCCTTC
CASSFEDRGLRIAF
>-|TRBJ2-7|TRBD2|TRBV7-6
TGTGCCAGCAGCCTCACCTGGACTAGCGGGGACGAGCAGTACTTC
CASSLTWTSGDEQYF
>-|TRBJ2-2|-|TRBV4-1
TGCGCCAGCAGCCAAGTGGGCGAGGGGGAGCTGTTTTTT
CASSQVGEGELFF
>many|TRBJ1-1|-|TRBV7-2
TGTGCCAGCAGCCCTCGACAGCCTGAAGCTTTCTTT
CASSPRQPEAFF
>-|TRBJ1-1|-|TRBV10-3
TGTGCCACTGGAGGAAAGGGAAACACTGAAGCTTTCTTT
CATGGKGNTEAFF
>-|TRBJ1-6|TRBD1|TRBV7-9
TGTGCCAGCAGCTTAGTGCAGGGGGATTCACCCCTCCACTTT
CASSLVQGDSPLHF
>-|TRBJ2-7|-|TRBV28
TGTGCCAGCAGTTTACTAGGACGGACCTACGAGCAGTACTTC
CASSLLGRTYEQYF
>-|TRBJ1-6|-|TRBV20-1
TGCAGTGCTTTATTGAGGGCCTATAATTCACCCCTCCACTTT
CSALLRAYNSPLHF
>few|TRBJ2-3|TRBD2|TRBV24-1
TGTGCCACCAGTGAGTCCGGGACTAACACAGATACGCAGTATTTT
CATSESGTNTDTQYF
>-|TRBJ1-3|-|TRBV27
TGTGCCAGCAGTTTATCGCGGTTCGGAAACACCATATATTTT
CASSLSRFGNTIYF
>-|TRBJ1-1|-|TRBV28
TGTGCCAGCAGTTTTTCCCAAGGGCCGGATTTTATGAACACTGAAGCTTTCTTT
CASSFSQGPDFMNTEAFF
>few|TRBJ2-7|-|TRBV27
TGTGCCAGCAGCCCACACGCCTATTACGAGCAGTACTTC
CASSPHAYYEQYF
>-|TRBJ2-1|-|TRBV12-3/TRBV12-4
TGTGCCAGCAGACCTCTGGAGGAGGGGGCCTACAATGAGCAGTTCTTC
CASRPLEEGAYNEQFF
>-|TRBJ1-2|-|TRBV7-9
TGTGCCAGCACCAACTCGGGCACTCACTATGGCTACACCTTC
CASTNSGTHYGYTF
>few|TRBJ2-7|-|TRBV5-6
TGTGCCAGCAGCCGTTCAGGGTACTACCTTTACGAGCAGTACTTC
CASSRSGYYLYEQYF
>-|TRBJ2-1|TRBD2|TRBV7-9
TGTGCCAGCATCGCGGGGGGGCCCGATGAGCAGTTCTTC
CASIAGGPDEQFF
>-|TRBJ1-4|TRBD1|TRBV7-6
TGTGCCAGCAGCTTTTTCCCCGGGACAGGAGTAAATGAAAAACTGTTTTTT
CASSFFPGTGVNEKLFF
>-|TRBJ1-5|TRBD1|TRBV28
TGTGCCAGCAGTTTAACCCCGACGTGGACAGGGATCGGTCAGCCCCAGCATTTT
CASSLTPTWTGIGQPQHF
>few|TRBJ2-1|-|TRBV12-3/TRBV12-4
TGTGCCAGCAGTTTCGCGGGGGCTAGCAATGAGCAGTTCTTC
CASSFAGASNEQFF
>few|TRBJ2-3|TRBD2|TRBV25-1
TGTGCCAGCAGTCCGGGGACTAGGTACACAGATACGCAGTATTTT
CASSPGTRYTDTQYF
>many|TRBJ1-1|-|TRBV6-2/TRBV6-3
TGTGCCAGCAGAAGGGAAATCTACACTGAAGCTTTCTTT
CASRREIYTEAFF
>few|TRBJ1-2|-|TRBV28
TGTGCCAGCAGTTTTCTCCTGGGACCGTCCTATGGCTACACCTTC
CASSFLLGPSYGYTF
>many|TRBJ1-2|-|TRBV11-1
TGTGCCAGCAGCGACAGCGGGGCTCCTCGACAGGCCGGAGGAGGATATGGCTACACCTTC
CASSDSGAPRQAGGGYGYTF
>-|TRBJ2-7|TRBD1|TRBV6-2/TRBV6-3
TGTGCCAGCAGCCGTAATTGGGACAGGACATACTCCTACGAGCAGTACTTC
CASSRNWDRTYSYEQYF
>few|TRBJ1-5|TRBD1|TRBV29-1
TGCAGCGTTAGGGACAGGGGTCAGCCCCAGCATTTT
CSVRDRGQPQHF
>-|TRBJ1-2|TRBD1|TRBV29-1
TGCAGCGTCCCTAATGGACAGGCGCCCTATGGCTACACCTTC
CSVPNGQAPYGYTF
>few|TRBJ2-7|-|TRBV2
TGTGCCAGCATGGGGAAAGAGCAGTACTTC
CASMGKEQYF
>-|TRBJ2-5|-|TRBV7-8
TGTGCCAGCAGCACCAGGGCCCAAGAGACCCAGTACTTC
CASSTRAQETQYF
>-|TRBJ1-1|-|TRBV3-1
TGTGCCAGCAGCCAAGAGGTGGGGACACCGAACACTGAAGCTTTCTTT
CASSQEVGTPNTEAFF
>many|TRBJ1-6|TRBD1|TRBV6-2/TRBV6-3
TGTGCCAGCAGTTACCGGGACAGGGGAAATTCACCCCTCCACTTT
CASSYRDRGNSPLHF
>few|TRBJ2-4|-|TRBV28
TGTGCCAGCAGTTTATTCAGGGTAGAAAACATTCAGTACTTC
CASSLFRVENIQYF